Listed below are T cell receptor beta chains from one sample, sequenced in a study of shared clonotypes between healthy human individuals. TCRdb's table, derived via immunoSEQ multiplex PCR, lists solely in-frame clones and lacks some. The data hold 700,000 or so clones, with less than 80% observed a single time. Sequenced: memory CD4+ T cells sorted from blood. The receptor set was obtained from a woman in her twenties or thirties in good health. The CDR3 runs from the conserved cysteine through the conserved F or W. A D gene is named only where the DNA matches it firmly. Expanded clones are given a class, and other clones once, few, many or no size at all.

TRBV30	TRBJ2-2	NA	NA	TGTGCCTGGAGTTTCGGCAGGATAAACACCGGGGAGCTGTTTTTT	CAWSFGRINTGELFF
TRBV19	TRBJ1-5	NA	NA	TGTGCCAGTAGTATCGTGGATCAGCCCCAGCATTTT	CASSIVDQPQHF
TRBV5-1	TRBJ2-3	TRBD2	few	TGCGCCAGCAGCGTCCCGGGACTAGAAACAGATACGCAGTATTTT	CASSVPGLETDTQYF
TRBV9	TRBJ2-2	TRBD2	many	TGTGCCAGCAGCGTAGTACAGGCGGGAGTTTCCGGGGAGCTGTTTTTT	CASSVVQAGVSGELFF
TRBV6-1	TRBJ1-1	NA	NA	TGTGCCAGCAGACCCCAAATGAACACTGAAGCTTTCTTT	CASRPQMNTEAFF
TRBV18	TRBJ1-4	NA	NA	TGTGCCAGCTCACCTCGGGGCCCAACTAATGAAAAACTGTTTTTT	CASSPRGPTNEKLFF
TRBV2	TRBJ1-1	NA	once	TGTGCCAGCAGTGAGTTACAGCACTACACTGAAGCTTTCTTT	CASSELQHYTEAFF
TRBV2	TRBJ1-5	NA	NA	TGTGCCAGCTCTACTTCAAACAGGGAGTCCGTATTCAATCAGCCCCAGCATTTT	CASSTSNRESVFNQPQHF
TRBV7-7	TRBJ2-2	NA	once	TGTGCCAGCAGCTTAGGGAGGGCCCTAAACACCGGGGAGCTGTTTTTT	CASSLGRALNTGELFF
TRBV7-3	TRBJ2-2	NA	NA	TGTGCCAGCAGCTCAGAGGTGGTGGGGAGCTACACCGGGGAGCTGTTTTTT	CASSSEVVGSYTGELFF
TRBV27	TRBJ2-2	TRBD2	NA	TGTGCCAGCAGATTGCTCTCGGGACTACCTGAAGGGACCGGGGAGCTGTTTTTT	CASRLLSGLPEGTGELFF
TRBV5-5	TRBJ1-1	TRBD1	NA	TGTGCCAGCAGCGTAGGGACAGTGAACACTGAAGCTTTCTTT	CASSVGTVNTEAFF
TRBV5-4	TRBJ2-5	TRBD1	few	TGTGCCAGCAGCCCACAGGGGACGGAGGAGACCCAGTACTTC	CASSPQGTEETQYF
TRBV7-3	TRBJ1-1	NA	NA	TGTGCCAGCAGCACAGGACAGTTCACTGAAGCTTTCTTT	CASSTGQFTEAFF
TRBV6-5	TRBJ2-7	NA	NA	TGTGCCAGCAATGAGGGTCAGGCAGGAGTCGACGAGCAGTACTTC	CASNEGQAGVDEQYF
TRBV29-1	TRBJ1-1	NA	NA	TGCAGCGTCCGAGTGGGCCTTAGAAACACTGAAGCTTTCTTT	CSVRVGLRNTEAFF
TRBV5-6	TRBJ2-5	NA	NA	TGTGCCAGCAGTCGCGCGCTCCAAGAGACCCAGTACTTC	CASSRALQETQYF
TRBV2	TRBJ2-4	TRBD1	NA	TGTGCCAGCAGAGCCCGGGACAGGGGGAACATTCAGTACTTC	CASRARDRGNIQYF
TRBV19	TRBJ1-2	NA	NA	TGTGCCAGTAGCGCGACGAGTTATTTGTCCTATGGCTACACCTTC	CASSATSYLSYGYTF
TRBV12-5	TRBJ1-2	NA	NA	TGTGCTAGTGGTTTGGTACCAGGGGATGGCTACACCTTC	CASGLVPGDGYTF
TRBV7-9	TRBJ2-7	NA	NA	TGTGCCAGCAGCTCAATCAGGGCCAGCGGACAGACATCCGAGCAGTACTTC	CASSSIRASGQTSEQYF
TRBV5-1	TRBJ2-7	NA	NA	TGCGCCAGCAGCGAGGCAAACTACGAGCAGTACTTC	CASSEANYEQYF
TRBV19	TRBJ2-1	NA	NA	TGTGCCAGTAGTAGACAGCACAATGAGCAGTTCTTC	CASSRQHNEQFF
TRBV11-2	TRBJ1-2	NA	NA	TGTGCCAGCAGCTCTTCAAATTTTAATGGCTACACCTTC	CASSSSNFNGYTF
TRBV11-3	TRBJ2-1	NA	NA	TGTGCCAGCAGCAACTTGAACAATGAGCAGTTCTTC	CASSNLNNEQFF
TRBV10-3	TRBJ2-7	NA	NA	TGTGCCATCTCCCCCCTAGGAGGAAGCTACGAGCAGTACTTC	CAISPLGGSYEQYF
TRBV9	TRBJ1-2	NA	NA	TGTGCCAGCAGCGTCACCAGGGACTATGGCTACACCTTC	CASSVTRDYGYTF
TRBV10-3	TRBJ2-3	NA	NA	TGTGCCGCCAGCCGAGGGCTAGCGTTCACAGATACGCAGTATTTT	CAASRGLAFTDTQYF
TRBV7-7	TRBJ2-5	NA	NA	TGTGCCAGCAGCCGAGACGAGAAAGAGACCCAGTACTTC	CASSRDEKETQYF
TRBV5-1	TRBJ2-1	TRBD2	NA	TGCGCCAGCAGCTTGGATCGTCTTAGGGCTAGCGGGAGTCACAATGAGCAGTTCTTC	CASSLDRLRASGSHNEQFF
TRBV6-5	TRBJ2-1	TRBD2	NA	TGTGCCAGCAGTGTTGCGGGACTAGCCAATGAGCAGTTCTTC	CASSVAGLANEQFF
TRBV7-7	TRBJ2-1	TRBD2	few	TGTGCCAGCAGCTCCGGGACTAGCGACTACAATGAGCAGTTCTTC	CASSSGTSDYNEQFF
TRBV6-5	TRBJ1-2	NA	NA	TGTGCCAGCAGTTACTCGAGGACTAACTATGGCTACACCTTC	CASSYSRTNYGYTF
TRBV29-1	TRBJ2-1	NA	NA	TGCAGCGTTGAACCGGACCCTTACAATGAGCAGTTCTTC	CSVEPDPYNEQFF
TRBV29-1	TRBJ2-7	NA	once	TGCAGCGCTCAGGGGACATACGAGCAGTACTTC	CSAQGTYEQYF
TRBV28	TRBJ2-3	NA	NA	TGTGCCAGCAGTTCATACCAACTCACAGATACGCAGTATTTT	CASSSYQLTDTQYF
TRBV30	TRBJ1-2	NA	NA	TGTGCCTGGGCGAATCAGGACCCCACCTTCTATGGCTACACCTTC	CAWANQDPTFYGYTF
TRBV7-2	TRBJ2-7	NA	many	TGTGCCAGCAGCTTAGCGGCGAGCGGTTCCTACGAGCAGTACTTC	CASSLAASGSYEQYF
TRBV2	TRBJ1-1	NA	once	TGTGCCAGCAGTTCCCACGGGGCGCAGAACACTGAAGCTTTCTTT	CASSSHGAQNTEAFF
TRBV27	TRBJ2-1	TRBD2	NA	TGTGCCAGCAGTAACCCTACCGGACTAGCGGGAGTTGTTGAGCAGTTCTTC	CASSNPTGLAGVVEQFF
TRBV2	TRBJ2-5	NA	NA	TGTGCCAGCAGTGGATGGGGGGGCGGTTCAGAGACCCAGTACTTC	CASSGWGGGSETQYF
TRBV28	TRBJ2-3	NA	NA	TGTGCCAGCAGTCGAGTCGGGACAACTAGCACAGATACGCAGTATTTT	CASSRVGTTSTDTQYF
TRBV7-2	TRBJ2-3	TRBD2	once	TGTGCCAGCAGCCCCGGGACTAGCGGTGCGGGCACAGATACGCAGTATTTT	CASSPGTSGAGTDTQYF
TRBV10-3	TRBJ1-4	NA	many	TGTGCCATCAGTCAAAACCGGCCACCAAATGAAAAACTGTTTTTT	CAISQNRPPNEKLFF
TRBV18	TRBJ2-3	TRBD2	NA	TGTGCCAGCTCACTTTACACTAGCGGCAGCACAGATACGCAGTATTTT	CASSLYTSGSTDTQYF
TRBV5-5	TRBJ2-7	NA	NA	TGTGCCAGCAGCGCCGGGACTGTGCCCTACGAGCAGTACTTC	CASSAGTVPYEQYF
TRBV10-3	TRBJ2-2	TRBD1	NA	TGTGCCATCCCACGGGGGACAGGGTCGAACACCGGGGAGCTGTTTTTT	CAIPRGTGSNTGELFF
TRBV5-4	TRBJ2-7	NA	NA	TGTGCCAGCAGCCCTGGGGGTCAGCGGAGGGGCTACGAGCAGTACTTC	CASSPGGQRRGYEQYF
TRBV6-5	TRBJ1-5	NA	NA	TGTGCCAGCAGTGTTAATGGGGCGGGCAATCAGCCCCAGCATTTT	CASSVNGAGNQPQHF
TRBV25-1	TRBJ2-5	TRBD2	once	TGTGCCAGCAGTGAACTAGCGGGAGAGACCCAGTACTTC	CASSELAGETQYF
TRBV28	TRBJ1-4	NA	NA	TGTGCCAGCAGTATACAGAGGACTAATGAAAAACTGTTTTTT	CASSIQRTNEKLFF
TRBV19	TRBJ2-7	NA	NA	TGTGCCAGTGCCCCAACGAGTTTCGAGGACGAGCAGTACTTC	CASAPTSFEDEQYF
TRBV19	TRBJ1-1	NA	NA	TGTGCCAGTAGTGTCGGAGCAATGACGAACACTGAAGCTTTCTTT	CASSVGAMTNTEAFF
TRBV10-3	TRBJ1-1	TRBD1	NA	TGTGCCACTAGGGCAGGGGGCGAGACTGAAGCTTTCTTT	CATRAGGETEAFF
TRBV7-9	TRBJ2-1	TRBD2	NA	TGTGCCAGCAGCTTAGGACTAGCGGGACCTTACATTGAGCAGTTCTTC	CASSLGLAGPYIEQFF
TRBV9	TRBJ2-1	NA	NA	TGTGCCAGCAGCGTAGTGTCAGGAAGCGGGACACACAATGAGCAGTTCTTC	CASSVVSGSGTHNEQFF
TRBV18	TRBJ1-2	NA	NA	TGTGCCAGCTCACCAGTAGGAGAGTTAAACGGTGGCTACACCTTC	CASSPVGELNGGYTF
TRBV5-1	TRBJ2-3	TRBD2	NA	TGCGCCAGCAGCGTGGTAGCGGGAGGTTCAGATACGCAGTATTTT	CASSVVAGGSDTQYF
TRBV6-5	TRBJ2-1	TRBD2	NA	TGTGCCAGCAGTTACCGGGGGGAGATGAATGAGCAGTTCTTC	CASSYRGEMNEQFF
TRBV28	TRBJ2-7	NA	NA	TGTGCCAGCTCAACGGGCCTTCTCAATTACTACGAGCAGTACTTC	CASSTGLLNYYEQYF